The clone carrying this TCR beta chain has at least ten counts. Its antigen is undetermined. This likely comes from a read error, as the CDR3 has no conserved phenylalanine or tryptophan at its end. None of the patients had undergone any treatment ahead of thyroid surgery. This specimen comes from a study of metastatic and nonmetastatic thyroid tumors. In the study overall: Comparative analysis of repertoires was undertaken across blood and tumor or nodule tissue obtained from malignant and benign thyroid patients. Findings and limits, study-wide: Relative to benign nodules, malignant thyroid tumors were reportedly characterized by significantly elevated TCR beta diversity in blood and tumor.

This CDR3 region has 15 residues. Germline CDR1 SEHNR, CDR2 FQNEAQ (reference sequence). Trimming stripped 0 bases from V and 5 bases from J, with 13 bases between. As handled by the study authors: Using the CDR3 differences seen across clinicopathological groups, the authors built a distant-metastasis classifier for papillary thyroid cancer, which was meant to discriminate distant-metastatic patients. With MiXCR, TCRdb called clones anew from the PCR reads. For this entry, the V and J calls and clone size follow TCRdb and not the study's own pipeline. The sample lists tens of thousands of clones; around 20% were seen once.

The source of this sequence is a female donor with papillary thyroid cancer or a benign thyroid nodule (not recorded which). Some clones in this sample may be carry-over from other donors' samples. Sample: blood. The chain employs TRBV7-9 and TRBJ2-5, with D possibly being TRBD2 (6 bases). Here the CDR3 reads CASSLAQAGMETQYV. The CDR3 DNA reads TGTGCCAGCAGCTTAGCCCAGGCGGGGATGGAGACCCAGTACGTC.